This TCR beta chain was captured in a study of blood T cell repertoires in COVID-19. Turning to the study itself: Material from acute and convalescent COVID-19 was sourced from the United States, Italy and Spain. The cDNA or gDNA used as material had been derived from T cells, B-cell-depleted T cells, or PBMCs.

The length of the CDR3 is 15 residues. Germline V gene data show CDR1 as LNHDA and CDR2 as SQIVND (reference sequence). Trimming pared 5 bases from V and 4 bases from J, leaving 15 bases between. TCRdb's copy holds only in-frame clones and misses some; the assay was immunoSEQ multiplex PCR. The profile shows 300,000 to 400,000 clones, more than 75% of them singletons. The sample consisted of peripheral blood. The chain has TRBV19 and TRBJ1-5; tentatively, D is TRBD1 (5 bases). The clonotype comes from a human donor in a cohort sampled during active COVID-19. This chain's CDR3 is CASSLGGGGNQPQHF. CDR3 nucleotides: TGTGCCAGTAGTTTGGGGGGAGGTGGAAATCAGCCCCAGCATTTT.